Described below is a single T cell receptor beta chain sequence and its context. This sample was taken from a study of T cells in Graves' hyperthyroidism and ophthalmopathy. The CDR3 totals 14 residues. Germline V lookup: CDR1 DFQATT, CDR2 SNEGSKA (reference sequence). The V end was cut by 0 bases, the J end by 6 bases, with 11 bases between. Amplification of TCR beta CDR3 regions used RNA as the template. The primer set for the first-round RT-PCR of the TCR CDR3 was HTBI. TCRdb used MiXCR to reprocess the multiplex PCR reads, holding one entry per CDR3 protein. Among 540,000 or so distinct CDR3 sequences, around 14% were seen once, and the ten largest hold around 7.3%.

The receptor was isolated from a woman aged 25 to 45 with Graves' hyperthyroidism. This chain connects TRBV20-1 to TRBJ2-2; D is possibly TRBD1 or TRBD2 (5 bases each). Sequenced sample: blood. CDR3 loop: CSARDEGRAGELFF. The CDR3 bases are TGCAGTGCTAGAGATGAGGGGCGGGCCGGGGAGCTGTTTTTT.